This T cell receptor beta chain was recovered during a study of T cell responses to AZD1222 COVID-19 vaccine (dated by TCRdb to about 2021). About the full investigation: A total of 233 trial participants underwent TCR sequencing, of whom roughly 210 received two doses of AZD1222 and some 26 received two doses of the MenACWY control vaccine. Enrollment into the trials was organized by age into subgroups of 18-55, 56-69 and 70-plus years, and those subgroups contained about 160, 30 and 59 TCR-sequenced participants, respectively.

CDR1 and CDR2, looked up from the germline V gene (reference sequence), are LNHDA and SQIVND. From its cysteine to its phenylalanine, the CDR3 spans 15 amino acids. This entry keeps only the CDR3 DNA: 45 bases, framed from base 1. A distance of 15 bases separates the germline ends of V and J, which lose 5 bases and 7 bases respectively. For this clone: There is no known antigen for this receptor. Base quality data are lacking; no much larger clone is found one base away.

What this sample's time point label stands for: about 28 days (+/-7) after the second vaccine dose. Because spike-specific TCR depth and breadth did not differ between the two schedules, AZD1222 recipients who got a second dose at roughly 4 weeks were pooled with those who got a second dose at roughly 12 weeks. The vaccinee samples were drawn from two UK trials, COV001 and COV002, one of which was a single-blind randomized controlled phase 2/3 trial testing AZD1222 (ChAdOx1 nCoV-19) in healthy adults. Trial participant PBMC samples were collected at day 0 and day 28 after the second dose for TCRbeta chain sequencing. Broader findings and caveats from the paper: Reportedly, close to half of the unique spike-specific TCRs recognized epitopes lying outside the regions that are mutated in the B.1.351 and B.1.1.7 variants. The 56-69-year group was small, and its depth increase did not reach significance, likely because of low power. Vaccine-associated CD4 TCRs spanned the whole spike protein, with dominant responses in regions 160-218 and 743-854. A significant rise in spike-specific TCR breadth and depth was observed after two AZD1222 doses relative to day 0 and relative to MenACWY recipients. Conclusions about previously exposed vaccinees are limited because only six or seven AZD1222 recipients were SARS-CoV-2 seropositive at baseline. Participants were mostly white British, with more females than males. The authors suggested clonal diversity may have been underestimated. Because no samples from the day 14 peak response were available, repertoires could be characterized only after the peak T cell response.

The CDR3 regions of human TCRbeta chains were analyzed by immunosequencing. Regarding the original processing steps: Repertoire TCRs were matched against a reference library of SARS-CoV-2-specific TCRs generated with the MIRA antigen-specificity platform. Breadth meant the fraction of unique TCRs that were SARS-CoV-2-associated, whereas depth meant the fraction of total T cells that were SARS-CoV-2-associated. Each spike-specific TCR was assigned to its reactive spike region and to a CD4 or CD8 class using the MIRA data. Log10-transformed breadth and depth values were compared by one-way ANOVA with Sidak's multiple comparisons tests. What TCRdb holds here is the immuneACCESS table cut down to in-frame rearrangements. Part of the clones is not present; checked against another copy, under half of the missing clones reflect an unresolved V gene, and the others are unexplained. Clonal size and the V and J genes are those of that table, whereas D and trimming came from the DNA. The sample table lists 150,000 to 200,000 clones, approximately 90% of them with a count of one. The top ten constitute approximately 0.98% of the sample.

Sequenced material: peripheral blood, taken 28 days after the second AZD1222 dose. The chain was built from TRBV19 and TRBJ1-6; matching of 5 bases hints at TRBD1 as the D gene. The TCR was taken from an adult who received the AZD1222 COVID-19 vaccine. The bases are TGTGCCAGTAGTTCCCCCCGTGGGGCAAATTCACCCCTCCACTTT. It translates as CASSSPRGANSPLHF.